The sequence of this T cell receptor beta chain was determined in a study of blood T cell repertoires in COVID-19. As for the study in general: Sites across the United States, Italy and Spain contributed samples from acute and convalescent COVID-19. Sample material is recorded as cDNA or gDNA derived from T cells, B-cell-depleted T cells, or PBMCs.

Study processing details: Reference gene primer amplification gave estimated nucleated cell counts. Some clones are missing from TCRdb's copy, which holds only in-frame ones; the method was immunoSEQ multiplex PCR. V, J and clone size derive from that table, while D and trimming were established from the DNA sequence. The data contain over 300,000 clones, about 90% of them singletons. The CDR3 runs 14 residues. Germline CDR1 reads LGHDT; CDR2 reads YNNKEL (reference sequence). J was trimmed by 8 bases and V by 4 bases; bases with no gene match: 9. The source material was peripheral blood. This chain links TRBV3-1 (or the pseudogene TRBV3-2) with TRBJ1-2, with 8 bases fitting TRBD1. This receptor was taken from a man aged 35 to 55 with acute or convalescent COVID-19. CDR3 amino acids: CASSPGTGQAGYTF. The DNA of the CDR3 is TGTGCCAGCAGCCCAGGGACAGGCCAAGCGGGCTACACCTTC.